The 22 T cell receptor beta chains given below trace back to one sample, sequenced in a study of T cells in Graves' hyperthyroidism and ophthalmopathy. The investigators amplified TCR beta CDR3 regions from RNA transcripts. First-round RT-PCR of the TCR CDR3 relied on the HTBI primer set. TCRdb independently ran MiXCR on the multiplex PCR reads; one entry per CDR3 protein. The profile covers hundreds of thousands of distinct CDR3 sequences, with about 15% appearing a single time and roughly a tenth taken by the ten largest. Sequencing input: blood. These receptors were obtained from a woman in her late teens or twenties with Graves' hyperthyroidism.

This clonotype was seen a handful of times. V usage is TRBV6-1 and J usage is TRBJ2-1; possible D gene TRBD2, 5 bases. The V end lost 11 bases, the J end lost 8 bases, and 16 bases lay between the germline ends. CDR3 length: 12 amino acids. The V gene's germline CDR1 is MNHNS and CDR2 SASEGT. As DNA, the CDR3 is TGTGCCTCGATCGGAGGAGGCGATGAGCAGTTCTTC. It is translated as CASIGGGDEQFF.

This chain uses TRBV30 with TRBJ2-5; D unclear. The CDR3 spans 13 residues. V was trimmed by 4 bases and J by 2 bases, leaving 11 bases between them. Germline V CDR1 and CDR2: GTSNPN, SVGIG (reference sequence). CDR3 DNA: TGTGCCTGGAACCGGGCCACACAAGAGACCCAGTACTTC. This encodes CAWNRATQETQYF.

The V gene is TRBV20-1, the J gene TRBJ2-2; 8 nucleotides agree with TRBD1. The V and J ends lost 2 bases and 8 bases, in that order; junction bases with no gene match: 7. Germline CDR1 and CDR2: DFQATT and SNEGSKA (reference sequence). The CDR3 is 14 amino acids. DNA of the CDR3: TGCAGTGCTAGACCCCCAGGACAGGGAGGGGAGCTGTTTTTT. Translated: CSARPPGQGGELFF.

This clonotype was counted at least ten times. The CDR3 nucleotides are TGTGCCTGGAGTGCACAGAGCTACGAGCAGTACTTC. Residues: CAWSAQSYEQYF. The J gene is TRBJ2-7, the V gene TRBV30; D call uncertain. V lost 1 base, J lost 3 bases, and 7 bases lay in between. This CDR3 contains 12 residues. In germline, CDR1 is GTSNPN, CDR2 SVGIG (reference sequence).

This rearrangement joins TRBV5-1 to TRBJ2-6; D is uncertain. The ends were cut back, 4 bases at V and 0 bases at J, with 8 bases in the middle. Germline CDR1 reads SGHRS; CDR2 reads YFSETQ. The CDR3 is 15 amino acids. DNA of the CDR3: TGCGCCAGCAGCCTTGTCCTCTCTGGGGCCAACGTCCTGACTTTC. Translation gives CASSLVLSGANVLTF.

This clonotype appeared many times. The DNA of the CDR3 is TGCAGTGCTCCTTTACCTGGGGGGGGAGAGACCCAGTACTTC. Protein: CSAPLPGGGETQYF. This chain uses TRBV20-1 with TRBJ2-5, with TRBD2 matching 7 bases. V trimming: 5 bases; J trimming: 4 bases; junction bases outside the gene matches: 10. In germline, CDR1 is DFQATT, CDR2 SNEGSKA (reference sequence). The CDR3 is made up of 14 amino acids.

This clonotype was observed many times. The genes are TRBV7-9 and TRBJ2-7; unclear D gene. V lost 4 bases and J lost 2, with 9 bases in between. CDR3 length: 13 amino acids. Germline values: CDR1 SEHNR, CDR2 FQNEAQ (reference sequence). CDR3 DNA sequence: TGTGCCAGCAGCTCAGCGACTCCCTACGAGCAGTACTTC. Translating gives CASSSATPYEQYF.

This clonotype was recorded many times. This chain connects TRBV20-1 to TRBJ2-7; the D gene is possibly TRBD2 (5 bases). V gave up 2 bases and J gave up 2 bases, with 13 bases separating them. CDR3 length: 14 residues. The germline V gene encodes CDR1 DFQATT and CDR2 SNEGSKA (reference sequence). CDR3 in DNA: TGCAGTGCTAGACGCGAGAGGGCCCCCTACGAGCAGTACTTC. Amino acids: CSARRERAPYEQYF.

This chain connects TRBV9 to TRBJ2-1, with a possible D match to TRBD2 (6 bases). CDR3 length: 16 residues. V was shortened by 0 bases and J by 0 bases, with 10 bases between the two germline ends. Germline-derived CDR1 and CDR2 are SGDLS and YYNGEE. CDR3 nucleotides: TGTGCCAGCAGCGTAGGCCAGACTAGCTCCTACAATGAGCAGTTCTTC. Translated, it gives CASSVGQTSSYNEQFF.

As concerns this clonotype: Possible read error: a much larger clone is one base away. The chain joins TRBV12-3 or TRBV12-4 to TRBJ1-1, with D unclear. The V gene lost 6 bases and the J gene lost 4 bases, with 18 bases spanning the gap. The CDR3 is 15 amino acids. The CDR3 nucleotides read TGTGCCAGCAGCGATCCCCTTTTTATGAGCACTGAAGCTTTCTTT. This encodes CASSDPLFMSTEAFF.

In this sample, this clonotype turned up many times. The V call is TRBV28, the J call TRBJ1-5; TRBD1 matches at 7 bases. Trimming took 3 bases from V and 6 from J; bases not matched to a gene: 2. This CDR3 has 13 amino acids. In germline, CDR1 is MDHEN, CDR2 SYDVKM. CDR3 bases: TGTGCCAGCAGTTTTTGGGACAGTCAGCCCCAGCATTTT. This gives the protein CASSFWDSQPQHF.

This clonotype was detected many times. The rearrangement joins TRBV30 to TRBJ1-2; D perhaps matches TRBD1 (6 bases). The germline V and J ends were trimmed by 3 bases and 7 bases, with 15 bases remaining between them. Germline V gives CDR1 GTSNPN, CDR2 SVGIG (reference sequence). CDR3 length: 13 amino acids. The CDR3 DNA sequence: TGTGCCTGGAGAGAAACAGGGTATGGTGGCTACACCTTC. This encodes CAWRETGYGGYTF.

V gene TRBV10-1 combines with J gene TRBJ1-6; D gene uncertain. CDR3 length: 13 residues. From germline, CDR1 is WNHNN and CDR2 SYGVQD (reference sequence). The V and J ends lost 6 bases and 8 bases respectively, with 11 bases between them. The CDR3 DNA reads TGCGCCAGCAGATCCAACAGCGATTCACCCCTCCACTTT. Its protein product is CASRSNSDSPLHF.

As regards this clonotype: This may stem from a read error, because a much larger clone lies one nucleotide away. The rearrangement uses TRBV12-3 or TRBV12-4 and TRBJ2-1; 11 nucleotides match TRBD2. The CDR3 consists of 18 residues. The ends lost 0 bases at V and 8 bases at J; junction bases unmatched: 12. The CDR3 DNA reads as TGTGCCAGCAGTTTAGCGCTAACTAGCGGGAGTAGCGGGGATGAGCAGTTCTTC. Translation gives CASSLALTSGSSGDEQFF.

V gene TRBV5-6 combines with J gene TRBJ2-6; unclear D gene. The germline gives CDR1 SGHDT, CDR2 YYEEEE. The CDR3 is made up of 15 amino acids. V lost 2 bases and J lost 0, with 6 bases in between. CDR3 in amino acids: CASSLPVSGANVLTF. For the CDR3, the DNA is TGTGCCAGCAGCTTACCCGTCTCTGGGGCCAACGTCCTGACTTTC. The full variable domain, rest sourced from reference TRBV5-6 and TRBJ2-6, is DAGVTQSPTHLIKTRGQQVTLRCSPKSGHDTVSWYQQALGQGPQFIFQYYEEEERQRGNFPDRFSGHQFPNYSSELNVNALLLGDSALYLCASSLPVSGANVLTFGAGSRLTVL.

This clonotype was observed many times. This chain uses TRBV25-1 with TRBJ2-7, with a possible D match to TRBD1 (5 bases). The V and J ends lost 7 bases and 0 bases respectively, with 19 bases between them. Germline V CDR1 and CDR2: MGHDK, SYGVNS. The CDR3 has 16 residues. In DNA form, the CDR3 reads TGTGCCAGCAATCACAGTGTCAGGGTAATCTCCTACGAGCAGTACTTC. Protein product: CASNHSVRVISYEQYF.

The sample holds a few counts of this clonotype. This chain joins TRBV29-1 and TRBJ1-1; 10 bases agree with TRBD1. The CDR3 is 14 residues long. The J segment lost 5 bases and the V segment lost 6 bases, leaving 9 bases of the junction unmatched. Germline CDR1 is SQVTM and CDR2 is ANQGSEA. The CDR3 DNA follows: TGCAGCGTGGGACAGGGGATGAGTTGGACTGAAGCTTTCTTT. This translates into CSVGQGMSWTEAFF.

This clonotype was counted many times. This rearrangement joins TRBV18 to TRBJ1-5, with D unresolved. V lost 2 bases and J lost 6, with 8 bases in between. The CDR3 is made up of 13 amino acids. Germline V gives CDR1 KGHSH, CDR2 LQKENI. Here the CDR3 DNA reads TGTGCCAGCTCACCAACCGGGTTTCAGCCCCAGCATTTT. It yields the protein CASSPTGFQPQHF. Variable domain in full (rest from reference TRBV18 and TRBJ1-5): NAGVMQNPRHLVRRRGQEARLRCSPMKGHSHVYWYRQLPEEGLKFMVYLQKENIIDESGMPKERFSAEFPKEGPSILRIQQVVRGDSAAYFCASSPTGFQPQHFGDGTRLSIL.

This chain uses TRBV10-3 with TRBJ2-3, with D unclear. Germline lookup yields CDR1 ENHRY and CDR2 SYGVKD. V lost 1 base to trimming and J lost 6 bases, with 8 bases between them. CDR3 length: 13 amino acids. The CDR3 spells CAISEFREDTQYF. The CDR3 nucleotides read TGTGCCATCAGTGAGTTTCGAGAGGATACGCAGTATTTT.

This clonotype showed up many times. The CDR3 region is CASSSGTGSNEQFF. In DNA form, the CDR3 reads TGTGCCAGCAGCTCCGGGACAGGGTCTAATGAGCAGTTCTTC. This chain joins TRBV27 and TRBJ2-1, with 9 bases identical to TRBD1. The J segment lost 7 bases and the V segment lost 6 bases, leaving 7 bases of the junction unmatched. CDR3 length: 14 residues. Germline CDR1 and CDR2: MNHEY and SMNVEV (reference sequence).

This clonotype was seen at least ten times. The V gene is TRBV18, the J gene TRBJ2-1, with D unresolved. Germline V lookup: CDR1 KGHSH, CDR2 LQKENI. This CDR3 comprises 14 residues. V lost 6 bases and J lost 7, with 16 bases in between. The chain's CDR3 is CASSPFGPWNEQFF. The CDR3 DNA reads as TGTGCCAGCTCCCCCTTCGGACCGTGGAATGAGCAGTTCTTC.

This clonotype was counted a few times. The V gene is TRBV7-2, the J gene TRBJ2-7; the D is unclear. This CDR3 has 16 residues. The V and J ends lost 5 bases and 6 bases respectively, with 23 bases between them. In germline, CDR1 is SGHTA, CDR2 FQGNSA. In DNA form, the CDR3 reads TGTGCCAGCAGCCCTCTCGAGCGTGGGCCCAGCCGCGAGCAGTACTTC. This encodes CASSPLERGPSREQYF. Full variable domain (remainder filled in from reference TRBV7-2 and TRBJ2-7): GAGVSQSPSNKVTEKGKDVELRCDPISGHTALYWYRQSLGQGLEFLIYFQGNSAPDKSGLPSDRFSAERTGGSVSTLTIQRTQQEDSAVYLCASSPLERGPSREQYFGPGTRLTVT.